The next 31 T cell receptor beta chains were all read from a single sample in a study of OX40 agonist ivuxolimab in advanced cancers. Method: immunoSEQ multiplex PCR; TCRdb's copy keeps in-frame clones and lacks some. Here the sample spans about 68,000 clones, about 84% being singletons. The sequences come from CD4+ or CD8+ T cells sorted from blood, collected in a trial of the OX40 agonist ivuxolimab. These receptor sequences come from an adult with an advanced solid tumor such as melanoma, head and neck, liver or kidney cancer.

The gene calls are TRBV25-1 and TRBJ2-2, with 12 bases fitting TRBD1. CDR1 is MGHDK, CDR2 SYGVNS, per germline. The CDR3 has 16 residues. J was trimmed by 4 bases and V by 6 bases; bases with no gene match: 6. For the CDR3, the DNA is TGTGCCAGCAGGAATCCGGGACAGGGGGCCACCGGGGAGCTGTTTTTT. It encodes CASRNPGQGATGELFF. The complete variable domain, with remaining parts taken from reference TRBV25-1 and TRBJ2-2, reads EADIYQTPRYLVIGTGKKITLECSQTMGHDKMYWYQQDPGMELHLIHYSYGVNSTEKGDLSSESTVSRIRTEHFPLTLESARPSHTSQYLCASRNPGQGATGELFFGEGSRLTVL.

The V and J genes are TRBV14 and TRBJ2-5; D could derive from TRBD1 or TRBD2 (6 bases each). The CDR3 is 14 residues long. V shed 4 bases and J shed 6 bases, with 15 bases lying between them. CDR1 is SGHDN and CDR2 is FVKESK in the germline V gene. The CDR3 is CASSPGGLLQTQYF. The CDR3, as DNA: TGTGCCAGCAGCCCCGGGGGCCTGCTACAGACCCAGTACTTC.

This chain joins TRBV4-3 and TRBJ1-4; TRBD1 is a possible D gene (5 bases). CDR1 is LGHNA and CDR2 is YSLEER in the germline V gene. V lost 8 bases, J lost 8 bases, and 12 bases lay in between. The CDR3 covers 12 residues. CDR3 sequence reads: CASRGGDEKLFF. The CDR3 DNA reads TGCGCCAGCCGGGGCGGGGACGAAAAACTGTTTTTT.

This sequence joins TRBV6-5 and TRBJ1-2, with 8 bases identical to TRBD1. The junction had 6 bases not matched to a gene; V was cut back by 4 bases and J by 8 bases. Germline lookup yields CDR1 MNHEY and CDR2 SVGAGI. The CDR3 is 13 amino acids. This CDR3 is CASSSQGAGGYTF. The CDR3 nucleotides are TGTGCCAGCAGTTCGCAGGGGGCGGGCGGCTACACCTTC.

The chain carries TRBV19 and TRBJ2-1; D perhaps matches TRBD2 (6 bases). The V gene lost 3 bases and the J gene lost 0 bases, with 12 bases spanning the gap. This CDR3 comprises 16 residues. From germline, CDR1 is LNHDA and CDR2 SQIVND (reference sequence). CDR3 DNA: TGTGCCAGTAGTATCGACACGGGGGTCTCCTACAATGAGCAGTTCTTC. It is translated as CASSIDTGVSYNEQFF.

The J gene is TRBJ2-3, the V gene TRBV5-1; possibly TRBD2 for D (5 bases). Trimming pared 1 base from V and 2 bases from J, leaving 11 bases between. This CDR3 comprises 15 residues. The germline CDR1 and CDR2 sequences are SGHRS and YFSETQ. This CDR3 is CASSLTSKSTDTQYF. In DNA form, the CDR3 reads TGCGCCAGCAGCTTGACTAGTAAGTCCACAGATACGCAGTATTTT. Together with reference TRBV5-1 and TRBJ2-3, the CDR3 gives the full variable domain: KAGVTQTPRYLIKTRGQQVTLSCSPISGHRSVSWYQQTPGQGLQFLFEYFSETQRNKGNFPGRFSGRQFSNSRSEMNVSTLELGDSALYLCASSLTSKSTDTQYFGPGTRLTVL.

The chain uses TRBV6-5 and TRBJ2-6; D is unresolved. This CDR3 contains 16 residues. Trimming shortened V by 0 bases and J by 4 bases, and 10 bases separated the two germline ends. Germline V CDR1 and CDR2: MNHEY, SVGAGI. CDR3 residues: CASSYSAGSGANVLTF. The DNA for the CDR3 is TGTGCCAGCAGTTACTCCGCAGGATCAGGGGCCAACGTCCTGACTTTC.

V is TRBV6-5 and J is TRBJ1-2, with D unresolved. Germline CDR1 MNHEY, CDR2 SVGAGI. V was clipped by 5 bases and J by 6 bases, with 13 bases between them. The CDR3 is 13 residues long. The CDR3 here is CASSERVMNGYTF. The CDR3 region has the DNA TGTGCCAGCAGTGAACGGGTCATGAATGGCTACACCTTC.

The chain joins TRBV6-6 to TRBJ1-1; 11 bases fit TRBD1. There are 15 residues in the CDR3. V was pared by 2 bases and J by 4 bases, with 3 bases of the junction left unmatched. In germline, CDR1 is MNHNY, CDR2 SVGAGI (reference sequence). For the CDR3, the DNA is TGTGCCAGCAGTTACGGACAGGGGGCGCGCACTGAAGCTTTCTTT. It yields the protein CASSYGQGARTEAFF.

V usage is TRBV9 and J usage is TRBJ2-7; 12 bases are a match to TRBD2. Germline loops: CDR1 SGDLS, CDR2 YYNGEE. V trimming: 3 bases; J trimming: 7 bases; junction bases outside the gene matches: 5. This CDR3 has 14 amino acids. CDR3 bases: TGTGCCAGCAGCGAAGGACTAGCGGGGCGTGAGCAGTACTTC. The encoded protein is CASSEGLAGREQYF.

In DNA form, the CDR3 reads TGTGCCATCAGCAGTTCCGGGACAGGGAGCGTCGGCTACACCTTC. Translation: CAISSSGTGSVGYTF. The J gene is TRBJ1-2, the V gene TRBV10-3; 9 positions match TRBD1. Germline lookup yields CDR1 ENHRY and CDR2 SYGVKD. V was clipped by 6 bases and J by 8 bases; unmatched bases: 13. The CDR3 spans 15 residues.

The rearrangement joins TRBV6-5 to TRBJ1-6; D not certain. Germline values: CDR1 MNHEY, CDR2 SVGAGI. V shed 6 bases and J shed 7 bases, with 16 bases lying between them. CDR3 length equals 15 residues. The CDR3 bases are TGTGCCAGCAGCCGTACACTCTTGCCGAATTCACCCCTCCACTTT. This sequence encodes CASSRTLLPNSPLHF.

The J gene is TRBJ2-5, the V gene TRBV19; D remains ambiguous. The CDR3 spans 16 residues. V was pared by 4 bases and J by 1 base, with 16 bases between. Germline CDR1 is LNHDA and CDR2 is SQIVND (reference sequence). The CDR3 sequence is CASSRWTAQTQETQYF. The CDR3 DNA sequence: TGTGCCAGTAGTAGATGGACGGCGCAGACCCAAGAGACCCAGTACTTC.

The V gene is TRBV5-1, the J gene TRBJ2-7; D gene uncertain. Germline assignment: CDR1 SGHRS and CDR2 YFSETQ. Trimming removed 0 bases at V and 0 bases at J, with 10 bases between. The CDR3 is 15 residues long. The CDR3 sequence is CASSLGVGYSYEQYF. CDR3 nucleotides: TGCGCCAGCAGCTTGGGGGTGGGTTACTCCTACGAGCAGTACTTC.

This chain joins TRBV6-5 and TRBJ1-5; no reliable D call. The germline V and J ends were trimmed by 0 bases and 6 bases, with 12 bases remaining between them. The CDR3 extends over 15 amino acids. Germline loops: CDR1 MNHEY, CDR2 SVGAGI. The CDR3: CASSYSGRFGQPQHF. The CDR3, as DNA: TGTGCCAGCAGTTACTCGGGCAGATTTGGTCAGCCCCAGCATTTT.

This chain uses TRBV10-3 with TRBJ1-5, with 12 bases aligning to TRBD1. The CDR3 consists of 15 residues. Germline V gives CDR1 ENHRY, CDR2 SYGVKD. Germline trimming cut 4 bases from V and 5 bases from J; bases unmatched to any gene: 3. The CDR3 bases are TGTGCCATCAGTGTAGGGACAGGGGGCGATCAGCCCCAGCATTTT. Its translation: CAISVGTGGDQPQHF.

This chain links TRBV4-1 with TRBJ2-7; no reliable D call. Germline V gene data show CDR1 as MGHRA and CDR2 as YSYEKL. This CDR3 comprises 15 residues. With 0 bases removed from V and 0 bases from J, the gap between germline ends came to 9 bases. This CDR3 is CASSQEAAFSYEQYF. The CDR3 DNA reads as TGCGCCAGCAGCCAAGAGGCGGCATTCTCCTACGAGCAGTACTTC.

The V call is TRBV7-2, the J call TRBJ2-7; 7 nucleotides line up with TRBD1. The CDR3 runs 14 residues. Germline values: CDR1 SGHTA, CDR2 FQGNSA. J was trimmed by 6 bases and V by 5 bases; bases with no gene match: 10. CDR3 in DNA: TGTGCCAGCAGCACAATAGGGACAGATGGCGAGCAGTACTTC. Translating gives CASSTIGTDGEQYF.

The chain is built from TRBV7-9 and TRBJ2-5, with 14 bases fitting TRBD2. Germline V gene sequence: CDR1 SEHNR, CDR2 FQNEAQ (reference sequence). The V and J ends lost 5 bases and 6 bases, in that order; junction bases with no gene match: 8. The CDR3 has 16 residues. CDR3 amino acids: CASSPPGLAGVQTQYF. The CDR3 DNA sequence: TGTGCCAGCAGCCCTCCGGGACTAGCGGGGGTACAGACCCAGTACTTC.

The rearrangement uses TRBV4-3 and TRBJ2-3; perhaps D is TRBD1 or TRBD2 (5 bases each). The CDR3 is made up of 15 amino acids. With 1 base removed from V and 1 base from J, the gap between germline ends came to 9 bases. The germline CDR1 and CDR2 sequences are LGHNA and YSLEER. CDR3 in amino acids: CASSQGEGRTDTQYF. Here the CDR3 DNA reads TGCGCCAGCAGCCAAGGTGAGGGGCGCACAGATACGCAGTATTTT.

The V and J genes are TRBV7-2 and TRBJ1-1; TRBD1 matches at 8 bases. V gave up 2 bases and J gave up 3 bases; unmatched junction bases: 2. CDR1 SGHTA and CDR2 FQGNSA come from the germline V gene. This CDR3 is built from 14 residues. CDR3 nucleotides: TGTGCCAGCAGCTTACAGGGGGCGCACACTGAAGCTTTCTTT. Translating gives CASSLQGAHTEAFF.

This chain connects TRBV5-1 to TRBJ2-3; D might be TRBD2 (6 bases). Germline V gives CDR1 SGHRS, CDR2 YFSETQ. Trimming stripped 0 bases from V and 4 bases from J, with 12 bases between. This CDR3 is 15 amino acids long. In nucleotides, the CDR3 is TGCGCCAGCAGCTTGGTGGGGGGAAACCCAGATACGCAGTATTTT. It specifies CASSLVGGNPDTQYF.

The CDR3 protein is CASSARKEQFF. In nucleotides, the CDR3 is TGTGCCAGCAGCGCCCGCAAGGAGCAGTTCTTC. This rearrangement joins TRBV6-1 to TRBJ2-1; D remains ambiguous. Germline loops: CDR1 MNHNS, CDR2 SASEGT. The CDR3 contains 11 residues. Trimming removed 6 bases from V and 10 bases from J, with 10 bases in between.

This clone has only a few counts. V gene TRBV11-2 combines with J gene TRBJ2-7; D may correspond to TRBD1 or TRBD2 (6 bases each). Germline-derived CDR1 and CDR2 are SGHAT and FQNNGV. The ends were cut back, 0 bases at V and 3 bases at J, with 9 bases in the middle. The CDR3 totals 14 residues. For the CDR3, the DNA is TGTGCCAGCAGCTTAGAGGGGGGCCTCTACGAGCAGTACTTC. Amino acid sequence: CASSLEGGLYEQYF.

V gene TRBV5-1 combines with J gene TRBJ2-7; TRBD1 agrees at 8 bases. The CDR3 is made up of 14 amino acids. Germline values: CDR1 SGHRS, CDR2 YFSETQ. V lost 3 bases to trimming and J lost 3 bases; unmatched junction nucleotides: 5. CDR3: CASSWTGTGYEQYF. The CDR3 nucleotides are TGCGCCAGCAGCTGGACCGGGACAGGCTACGAGCAGTACTTC. The entire variable domain, with the rest obtained from reference TRBV5-1 and TRBJ2-7, is as follows: KAGVTQTPRYLIKTRGQQVTLSCSPISGHRSVSWYQQTPGQGLQFLFEYFSETQRNKGNFPGRFSGRQFSNSRSEMNVSTLELGDSALYLCASSWTGTGYEQYFGPGTRLTVT.

The chain combines TRBV7-9 with TRBJ1-1; 8 bases align to TRBD1. Germline V gene data show CDR1 as SEHNR and CDR2 as FQNEAQ (reference sequence). The CDR3 is made up of 15 amino acids. J lost 2 bases, V lost 4 bases, and 6 bases had no gene match. The CDR3 loop reads CASSSSDRGNTEAFF. In DNA form, the CDR3 reads TGTGCCAGCAGCTCATCCGACAGGGGAAACACTGAAGCTTTCTTT.

This clone was detected a few times. This sequence joins TRBV11-2 and TRBJ1-1; D perhaps matches TRBD1 (5 bases). The V gene lost 2 bases and the J gene lost 6 bases, with 16 bases spanning the gap. From germline, CDR1 is SGHAT and CDR2 FQNNGV. CDR3 length: 15 amino acids. In nucleotides, the CDR3 is TGTGCCAGCAGCTTATACGAAAATTTCAGGGCTGAAGCTTTCTTT. Translation gives CASSLYENFRAEAFF.

This clone was found once. This chain links TRBV29-1 with TRBJ2-6; TRBD1 is a possible D gene (6 bases). The CDR3 contains 15 residues. Trimming shortened V by 7 bases and J by 4 bases, and 17 bases separated the two germline ends. Germline lookup yields CDR1 SQVTM and CDR2 ANQGSEA. Written as DNA, the CDR3 is TGCAGCGCGCTCCCACAGGGCTCCGGGGCCAACGTCCTGACTTTC. This sequence encodes CSALPQGSGANVLTF.

V and J are TRBV27 and TRBJ2-7; the match to TRBD2 covers 11 bases. The CDR3 runs to 15 residues. Germline CDR1 reads MNHEY; CDR2 reads SMNVEV (reference sequence). Unmatched junction bases numbered 11, after V lost 6 bases and J lost 7 bases. The CDR3 region has the DNA TGTGCCAGCAGGCCCGGCGTTAGCGGGGGGGATGAGCAGTACTTC. It codes for CASRPGVSGGDEQYF.

This clone is medium-sized within its sample. The V gene is TRBV6-5, the J gene TRBJ2-7, with D possibly TRBD2 on 6 matching bases. Germline V gene sequence: CDR1 MNHEY, CDR2 SVGAGI. V lost 7 bases and J 3 bases, leaving 19 bases between the germline ends. The CDR3 has 15 residues. The chain's CDR3 is CASTYSRGGDYEQYF. CDR3 DNA sequence: TGTGCCAGCACTTATTCCCGGGGCGGGGACTACGAGCAGTACTTC.

The chain is built from TRBV6-5 and TRBJ1-5; no clear D gene. V was shortened by 0 bases and J by 6 bases, with 6 bases between the two germline ends. The CDR3 has 13 residues. Looked up from germline, CDR1 is MNHEY and CDR2 is SVGAGI. CDR3 sequence (DNA): TGTGCCAGCAGTTACTCACGGGGTCAGCCCCAGCATTTT. Protein product: CASSYSRGQPQHF.